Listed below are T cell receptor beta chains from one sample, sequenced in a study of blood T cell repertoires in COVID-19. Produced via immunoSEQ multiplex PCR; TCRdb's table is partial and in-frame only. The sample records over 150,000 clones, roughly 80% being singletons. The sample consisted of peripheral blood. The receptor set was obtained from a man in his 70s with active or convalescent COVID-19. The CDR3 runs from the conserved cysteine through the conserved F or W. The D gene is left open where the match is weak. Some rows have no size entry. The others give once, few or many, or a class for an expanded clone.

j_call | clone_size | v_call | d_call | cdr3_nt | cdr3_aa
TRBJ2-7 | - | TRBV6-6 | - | TGTGCCAGCACCTTCCGAGGTTACGAGCAGTACTTC | CASTFRGYEQYF
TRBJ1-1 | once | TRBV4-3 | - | TGCGCCAGCAGCCGCGAGCGGGCCATGAACACTGAAGCTTTCTTT | CASSRERAMNTEAFF
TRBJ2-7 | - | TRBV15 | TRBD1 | TGTGCCACCAGCGTTTGGGACAGGGACTCCTACGAGCAGTACTTC | CATSVWDRDSYEQYF
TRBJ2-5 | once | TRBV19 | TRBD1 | TGTGCCAGTAGAACGACAGGGTCTGAGACCCAGTACTTC | CASRTTGSETQYF
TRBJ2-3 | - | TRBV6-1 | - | TGTGCCAGCAGTGACCGGGTCAGCACAGATACGCAGTATTTT | CASSDRVSTDTQYF
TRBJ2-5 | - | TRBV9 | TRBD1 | TGTGCCAGCAGCGTAGTGGGACAGGGGTTGGAGACCCAGTACTTC | CASSVVGQGLETQYF
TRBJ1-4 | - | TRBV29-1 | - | TGCAGCGTGGGGGGGACACCCAATGAAAAACTGTTTTTT | CSVGGTPNEKLFF
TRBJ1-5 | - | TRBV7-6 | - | TGTGCCAGCAGCCAGGGCGAACATCAGCCCCAGCATTTT | CASSQGEHQPQHF
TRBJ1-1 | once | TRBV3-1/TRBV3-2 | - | TGTGCCAGCAGCAGGACAGAAACAAACACTGAAGCTTTCTTT | CASSRTETNTEAFF
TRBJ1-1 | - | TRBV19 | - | TGTGCCAGTAGCCTCTCGAGGAGGAGCACTGAAGCTTTCTTT | CASSLSRRSTEAFF
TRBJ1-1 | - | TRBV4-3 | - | TGCGCCAGCAGCCAAGAGCACAGATTGAACACTGAAGCTTTCTTT | CASSQEHRLNTEAFF
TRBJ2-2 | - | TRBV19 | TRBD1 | TGTGCCAGTCGGACAGGGGATAACACCGGGGAGCTGTTTTTT | CASRTGDNTGELFF
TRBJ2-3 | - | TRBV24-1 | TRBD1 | TGTGCCACCAGTGATTCCTCCGGGACAGCTAGCACAGATACGCAGTATTTT | CATSDSSGTASTDTQYF
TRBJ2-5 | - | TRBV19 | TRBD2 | TGTGCCAGTAGTCCTACAGGGACTAGCGGAGAAGAGACCCAGTACTTC | CASSPTGTSGEETQYF
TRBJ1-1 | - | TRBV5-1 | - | TGCGCCAGCGCCGGGATGAACACTGAAGCTTTCTTT | CASAGMNTEAFF
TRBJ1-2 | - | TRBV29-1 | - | TGCAGCGTTCGGGAGTTCCCTACTAACTATGGCTACACCTTC | CSVREFPTNYGYTF
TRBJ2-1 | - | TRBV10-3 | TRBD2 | TGTGCCATCAGAGGGACTAGCGCGGGTGAGCAGTTCTTC | CAIRGTSAGEQFF
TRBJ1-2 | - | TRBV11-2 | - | TGTGCCAGCAGCTTAGGGGCCCGGCAGAGATTTGGCTATGGCTACACCTTC | CASSLGARQRFGYGYTF
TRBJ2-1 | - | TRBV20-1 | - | TGCAGTGCTAGTTCGGGGCAGGGGACGGTTAGCTCCTACAATGAGCAGTTCTTC | CSASSGQGTVSSYNEQFF
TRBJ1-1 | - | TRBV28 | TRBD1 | TGTGCCAGCAGCTTCCCCGGGACAGCAGACACTGAAGCTTTCTTT | CASSFPGTADTEAFF
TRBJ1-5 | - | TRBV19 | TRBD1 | TGTGCCAGTAGAGACAGGGGCAGTCAGCCCCAGCATTTT | CASRDRGSQPQHF
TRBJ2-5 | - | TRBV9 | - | TGTGCCAGCAGTCTGGGGGGTAACCAAGAGACCCAGTACTTC | CASSLGGNQETQYF
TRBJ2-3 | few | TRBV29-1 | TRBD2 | TGCAGCGTTGAAGCCCAGCGGGAGAGGACAGATACGCAGTATTTT | CSVEAQRERTDTQYF
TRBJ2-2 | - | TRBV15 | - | TGTGCCGCCCGGGGCGGGGGCGCCGGCACCGGGGAGCTGTTTTTT | CAARGGGAGTGELFF
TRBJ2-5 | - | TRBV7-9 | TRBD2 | TGTGCCAGCAGCTTGGACGGGGGGACCCAAGAGACCCAGTACTTC | CASSLDGGTQETQYF
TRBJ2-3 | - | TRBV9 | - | TGTGCCAGCAGCGTAGTGCCTAGCGGCACAGATACGCAGTATTTT | CASSVVPSGTDTQYF
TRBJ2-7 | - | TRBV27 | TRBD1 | TGTGCCAGCAGTGGGAGGACAGGGGGCCACCACGAGCAGTACTTC | CASSGRTGGHHEQYF
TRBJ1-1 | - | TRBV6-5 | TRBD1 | TGTGCCAGCAGCCTCAGGGGGGACACTGAAGCTTTCTTT | CASSLRGDTEAFF